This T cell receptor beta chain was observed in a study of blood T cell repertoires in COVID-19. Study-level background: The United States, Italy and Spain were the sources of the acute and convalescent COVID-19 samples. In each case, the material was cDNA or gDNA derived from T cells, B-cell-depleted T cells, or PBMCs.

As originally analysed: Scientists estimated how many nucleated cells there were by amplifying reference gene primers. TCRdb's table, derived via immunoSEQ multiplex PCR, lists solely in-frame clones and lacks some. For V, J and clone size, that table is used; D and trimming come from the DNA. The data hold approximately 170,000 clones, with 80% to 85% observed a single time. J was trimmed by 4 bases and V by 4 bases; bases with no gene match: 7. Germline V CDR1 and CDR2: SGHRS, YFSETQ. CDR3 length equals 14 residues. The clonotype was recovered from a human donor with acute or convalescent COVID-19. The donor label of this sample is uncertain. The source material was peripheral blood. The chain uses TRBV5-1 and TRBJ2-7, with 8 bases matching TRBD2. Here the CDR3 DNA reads TGCGCCAGCAGCCGAGGACTAGCAGGATACGAGCAGTACTTC. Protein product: CASSRGLAGYEQYF.